Each of the 18 T cell receptor beta chains below was sequenced from the same sample in a study of OX40 agonist ivuxolimab in advanced cancers. Only in-frame clones appear in the TCRdb table, and some are missing; sequencing was by immunoSEQ multiplex PCR. Altogether 100,000 or so clones are present, 86% being singletons, with the ten largest covering roughly 5.5%. Sequencing used CD4+ or CD8+ T cells sorted from blood, obtained in a trial of the OX40 agonist ivuxolimab. These receptors were obtained from an adult with an advanced solid tumor such as melanoma, head and neck, liver or kidney cancer.

In its sample, this clone was seen a few times. The V call is TRBV5-4, the J call TRBJ1-1; no clear D. The germline V gene encodes CDR1 SGHNT and CDR2 YYREEE (reference sequence). V gave up 4 bases and J gave up 0 bases, with 13 bases separating them. CDR3 size: 15 residues. The CDR3 here is CASSLSGGVNTEAFF. The DNA of the CDR3 is TGTGCCAGCAGCCTCTCGGGCGGAGTGAACACTGAAGCTTTCTTT. The complete variable domain, with remaining parts taken from reference TRBV5-4 and TRBJ1-1, reads ETGVTQSPTHLIKTRGQQVTLRCSSQSGHNTVSWYQQALGQGPQFIFQYYREEENGRGNFPPRFSGLQFPNYSSELNVNALELDDSALYLCASSLSGGVNTEAFFGQGTRLTVV.

This chain connects TRBV7-3 to TRBJ2-1; D is perhaps TRBD2 (6 bases). V lost 5 bases and J lost 6, with 17 bases in between. Per the germline V gene, CDR1 is SGHTA and CDR2 is FQGTGA. The CDR3 length is 15 residues. The chain's CDR3 is CASSPSGRGLNEQFF. In DNA form, the CDR3 reads TGTGCCAGCAGCCCCTCGGGACGGGGACTCAATGAGCAGTTCTTC.

The chain employs TRBV11-2 and TRBJ1-1; unclear D gene. The CDR3 extends over 16 amino acids. Germline V CDR1 and CDR2: SGHAT, FQNNGV. V was shortened by 1 base and J by 0 bases, with 12 bases between the two germline ends. The CDR3 region is CASSLVRTAMNTEAFF. Written as DNA, the CDR3 is TGTGCCAGCAGCTTAGTTCGAACAGCTATGAACACTGAAGCTTTCTTT.

This clone occurred a few times. J is TRBJ2-7 and V is TRBV19; possibly TRBD2 for D (5 bases). The V end was cut by 3 bases, the J end by 7 bases, with 10 bases between. This CDR3 region has 12 residues. Germline CDR1 is LNHDA and CDR2 is SQIVND (reference sequence). The CDR3 region has the DNA TGTGCCAGTAGTATCCCCCCGGGGGAGCAGTACTTC. Amino acids: CASSIPPGEQYF.

CDR3 sequence reads: CASSFRQTAIMNTEAFF. The CDR3 DNA follows: TGTGCCAGCAGCTTTAGACAGACAGCAATAATGAACACTGAAGCTTTCTTT. The chain employs TRBV11-3 and TRBJ1-1; tentatively, D is TRBD1 (5 bases). The CDR3 is 17 amino acids. V was trimmed by 3 bases and J by 0 bases, leaving 17 bases between them. Germline V CDR1 and CDR2: SGHNT, YENEEA. Using reference TRBV11-3 and TRBJ1-1 for the parts outside the CDR3, the full variable domain is EAGVVQSPRYKIIEKKQPVAFWCNPISGHNTLYWYLQNLGQGPELLIRYENEEAVDDSQLPKDRFSAERLKGVDSTLKIQPAELGDSAVYLCASSFRQTAIMNTEAFFGQGTRLTVV.

The chain carries TRBV5-1 and TRBJ1-3; 7 nucleotides agree with TRBD1. Germline-derived CDR1 and CDR2 are SGHRS and YFSETQ. V shed 4 bases and J 2 bases; nucleotides not matched to a gene: 6. The CDR3 length is 15 residues. The chain's CDR3 is CASSRGQLAGNTIYF. DNA of the CDR3: TGCGCCAGCAGCCGGGGACAGCTTGCTGGAAACACCATATATTTT.

The chain employs TRBV30 and TRBJ1-2; D possibly corresponds to TRBD1 (5 bases). The germline V gene encodes CDR1 GTSNPN and CDR2 SVGIG (reference sequence). The CDR3 totals 12 residues. Trimming left V 3 bases short and J 5 bases short, with 10 bases between. CDR3 protein: CAWSRGFYGYTF. As DNA, the CDR3 is TGTGCCTGGAGCCGGGGCTTTTATGGCTACACCTTC.

The rearrangement links TRBV27 to TRBJ2-1; tentative D call: TRBD2 (6 bases). Germline V lookup: CDR1 MNHEY, CDR2 SMNVEV (reference sequence). V was pared by 7 bases and J by 4 bases, with 17 bases between. This CDR3 contains 15 residues. The CDR3: CASTVQRAPYNEQFF. As DNA, the CDR3 is TGTGCCAGCACCGTTCAGCGGGCGCCTTACAATGAGCAGTTCTTC.

In its sample, this clone was seen a few times. V is TRBV5-1 and J is TRBJ1-4; D gene unclear. Germline lookup yields CDR1 SGHRS and CDR2 YFSETQ. V gave up 2 bases and J gave up 0 bases, with 5 bases separating them. The CDR3 is made up of 14 amino acids. CDR3 sequence reads: CASSLIATNEKLFF. CDR3 nucleotides: TGCGCCAGCAGCTTAATTGCAACTAATGAAAAACTGTTTTTT.

V gene TRBV7-2 combines with J gene TRBJ1-2; 9 positions agree with TRBD1. Germline V lookup: CDR1 SGHTA, CDR2 FQGNSA. The CDR3 has 16 amino acids. Unmatched junction bases numbered 8, after V lost 3 bases and J lost 3 bases. The CDR3 DNA follows: TGTGCCAGCAGCTTGCACAGGGGGCGATCGGACTATGGCTACACCTTC. Translated, it gives CASSLHRGRSDYGYTF. Full variable domain (rest looked up from reference TRBV7-2 and TRBJ1-2): GAGVSQSPSNKVTEKGKDVELRCDPISGHTALYWYRQSLGQGLEFLIYFQGNSAPDKSGLPSDRFSAERTGGSVSTLTIQRTQQEDSAVYLCASSLHRGRSDYGYTFGSGTRLTVV.

The V gene is TRBV7-2, the J gene TRBJ1-2; 10 bases are a match to TRBD1. Germline assignment: CDR1 SGHTA and CDR2 FQGNSA. V was clipped by 4 bases and J by 4 bases; unmatched bases: 6. This CDR3 comprises 15 residues. DNA for the CDR3: TGTGCCAGCAGCTACCGACAGGGGGCCTTCTATGGCTACACCTTC. This sequence encodes CASSYRQGAFYGYTF.

V gene TRBV7-9 combines with J gene TRBJ1-5; D is undetermined. CDR1 and CDR2 (germline): SEHNR, FQNEAQ (reference sequence). The length of the CDR3 is 12 residues. V lost 2 bases, J lost 3 bases, and 2 bases lay in between. As DNA, the CDR3 is TGTGCCAGCAGCTTACCCAATCAGCCCCAGCATTTT. This encodes CASSLPNQPQHF.

The chain recombines TRBV9 with TRBJ2-5; TRBD2 matches at 14 bases. The V gene end was trimmed by 3 bases and the J gene end by 5 bases; junction bases not matched to a gene: 15. The CDR3 has 19 residues. CDR1 and CDR2 from the germline V gene are SGDLS and YYNGEE. CDR3 coding DNA: TGTGCCAGCAGCGCCATGCCAGGACTAGCGGGAGGCGTTATGGAGACCCAGTACTTC. This gives the protein CASSAMPGLAGGVMETQYF.

The V and J genes are TRBV9 and TRBJ2-1, with 11 nucleotides matching TRBD2. The CDR3 contains 15 residues. Germline V lookup: CDR1 SGDLS, CDR2 YYNGEE. V was pared by 3 bases and J by 6 bases, with 5 bases of the junction left unmatched. DNA for the CDR3: TGTGCCAGCAGCGGGCTAGGGACTAGCGGCAATGAGCAGTTCTTC. It is translated as CASSGLGTSGNEQFF.

This clone was seen a single time. The J gene is TRBJ1-5, the V gene TRBV4-2; D possibly corresponds to TRBD1 (5 bases). This CDR3 has 15 residues. Germline V gene sequence: CDR1 LGHNA, CDR2 YNFKEQ. Trimming cost V 4 bases and J 9 bases, with 19 bases left between them. In nucleotides, the CDR3 is TGTGCCAGCAGCCCCACCGGGCTACAGGACCCGCCCCAGCATTTT. Encoded protein: CASSPTGLQDPPQHF.

In its sample, this clone was seen once. The chain carries TRBV11-2 and TRBJ1-1; D is ambiguous. Trimming removed 6 bases at V and 4 bases at J, with 12 bases between. The length of the CDR3 is 13 residues. The V gene's germline CDR1 is SGHAT and CDR2 FQNNGV. The CDR3 spells CASSYAEITEAFF. For the CDR3, the DNA is TGTGCCAGCAGTTATGCGGAGATCACTGAAGCTTTCTTT.

This clone appeared once. This chain joins TRBV14 and TRBJ2-5, with no clear D. V was cut by 1 base and J by 1 base, with 4 bases left in between. The germline gives CDR1 SGHDN, CDR2 FVKESK. The CDR3 sequence is 13 residues long. The DNA of the CDR3 is TGTGCCAGCAGCCAAGCCCCCCAAGAGACCCAGTACTTC. It translates to CASSQAPQETQYF.

The rearrangement uses TRBV13 and TRBJ2-2; TRBD2 matches 10 bases. Losses at the gene ends were 6 bases for V and 5 bases for J; bases not matched to a gene: 9. Germline CDR1 and CDR2: PRHDT and FYEKMQ (reference sequence). The CDR3 length is 16 residues. CDR3 coding DNA: TGTGCCAGCAGACGGGCGGGACTAGCGTTTACCGGGGAGCTGTTTTTT. Translated: CASRRAGLAFTGELFF. Filled out from reference TRBV13 and TRBJ2-2, the complete variable domain reads AAGVIQSPRHLIKEKRETATLKCYPIPRHDTVYWYQQGPGQDPQFLISFYEKMQSDKGSIPDRFSAQQFSDYHSELNMSSLELGDSALYFCASRRAGLAFTGELFFGEGSRLTVL.